A selection of T cell receptor beta chains follows, all from one sample in a study of sequential checkpoint blockade in melanoma. Clones were read by immunoSEQ multiplex PCR, and TCRdb kept only the in-frame ones, dropping some. The sample has about 26,000 clones; more than 60% are singletons. Sequences were derived from CD8+ T cells sorted from blood (inferred from file names), sampled from a patient given nivolumab and ipilimumab in sequence. These receptors originate from a human donor with melanoma. Each CDR3 is given with its conserved first and last residue. Fields, in order: V gene, D gene, J gene, clone size, CDR3 DNA, CDR3 protein. The D gene is left open where the match is weak. Clone size appears in some rows only: once, few, many, or a class for an expanded clone.

V gene: TRBV7-6
D gene: TRBD2
J gene: TRBJ2-5
clone size: .
CDR3 DNA: TGTGCCAGCAGTCAGCGGGGCGGGGAGACCCAGTACTTC
CDR3 protein: CASSQRGGETQYF

V gene: TRBV5-4
D gene: TRBD2
J gene: TRBJ2-7
clone size: .
CDR3 DNA: TGTGCCAGCAGCCTAAAGCGGGAGACCTCCTACGAGCAGTACTTC
CDR3 protein: CASSLKRETSYEQYF

V gene: TRBV7-2
D gene: .
J gene: TRBJ2-7
clone size: .
CDR3 DNA: TGTGCCAGCACCCTGGGACTGTTCTACGAGCAGTACTTC
CDR3 protein: CASTLGLFYEQYF

V gene: TRBV9
D gene: TRBD1
J gene: TRBJ1-1
clone size: .
CDR3 DNA: TGTGCCAGCGGGACCAGGGGGAGAGGGGACACTGAAGCTTTCTTT
CDR3 protein: CASGTRGRGDTEAFF

V gene: TRBV6-5
D gene: .
J gene: TRBJ1-6
clone size: once
CDR3 DNA: TGTGCCAGCAGTTACGGATCGGGACTCAATTCACCCCTCCACTTT
CDR3 protein: CASSYGSGLNSPLHF

V gene: TRBV4-3
D gene: .
J gene: TRBJ2-5
clone size: .
CDR3 DNA: TGCGCCAGCAGCCAAGATGCAGGGCCGCCCGAGACCCAGTACTTC
CDR3 protein: CASSQDAGPPETQYF

V gene: TRBV25-1
D gene: TRBD1
J gene: TRBJ1-2
clone size: .
CDR3 DNA: TGTGCCAGCAGTCATACAGGGGGTAATGGCTACACCTTC
CDR3 protein: CASSHTGGNGYTF

V gene: TRBV5-6
D gene: .
J gene: TRBJ2-7
clone size: .
CDR3 DNA: TGTGCCAGCAGCTACCTCGACAACTCCTACGAGCAGTACTTC
CDR3 protein: CASSYLDNSYEQYF

V gene: TRBV5-1
D gene: TRBD2
J gene: TRBJ2-1
clone size: .
CDR3 DNA: TGCGCCAGCAGCGCGGGACTAGCCGATGAGCAGTTCTTC
CDR3 protein: CASSAGLADEQFF

V gene: TRBV4-1
D gene: .
J gene: TRBJ1-1
clone size: .
CDR3 DNA: TGCGCCAGCAGCCAAGATTTCGGACTCCAGGCCACTGAAGCTTTCTTT
CDR3 protein: CASSQDFGLQATEAFF

V gene: TRBV13
D gene: TRBD2
J gene: TRBJ2-7
clone size: .
CDR3 DNA: TGTGCCAGCAGGGCTAAGCGGGGTTCCTACGAGCAGTACTTC
CDR3 protein: CASRAKRGSYEQYF

V gene: TRBV18
D gene: .
J gene: TRBJ1-1
clone size: .
CDR3 DNA: TGTGCCAGCTCAACAGGGCGAGATTCAAACACTGAAGCTTTCTTT
CDR3 protein: CASSTGRDSNTEAFF